This T cell receptor (beta chain) was found in a study of blood T cells in healthy people across ages. The study, taken as a whole, reports: Nothing was known about donor CMV status, and this possibly confounded expanded clonotype changes.

Alongside a J-beta primer mix, a sample-barcoded 5' primer served in a second PCR lasting roughly 6 to 11 cycles. One entry per CDR3 protein results from TCRdb running MiXCR on the 5' RACE reads. The sample lists 850,000 to 1,300,000 distinct CDR3 sequences, 40% to 45% occurring once. The ends were cut back, 0 bases at V and 10 bases at J, with 10 bases in the middle. Germline V gene sequence: CDR1 DFQATT, CDR2 SNEGSKA (reference sequence). The CDR3 consists of 13 residues. Comments on this clonotype: Its antigen is as yet unknown.

The sample comprised blood. The rearrangement joins TRBV20-1 to TRBJ1-6; D not certain. This sequence originates from a woman aged 55-70 years in good health. For the CDR3, the DNA is TGCAGTGCTAGAGATCCGGTGGGCTCACCCCTCCACTTT. It translates to CSARDPVGSPLHF.